The clone carrying this T cell receptor (beta chain) was recorded only once. TCRdb re-called the RACE reads with MiXCR, one entry per CDR3 protein. The profile covers roughly 100,000 distinct CDR3 sequences, with less than 35% appearing a single time and more than 2.5% taken by the ten largest. The data stem from a study of human T cells and chemical hapten exposure. The germline V and J ends were trimmed by 1 base and 3 bases, with 40 bases remaining between them. CDR3 size: 24 residues. Germline V lookup: CDR1 LGHNA, CDR2 YSLEER. Time point specified: patch test 3, about 24 weeks after DPC sensitization. Treatment reported: therapeutic diphenylcyclopropenone sensitization with weekly scalp DPC.

The starting material was whole blood, obtained in connection with sensitization to the hapten diphenylcyclopropenone (DPC). The clonotype was recovered from a man aged 40-55 years with alopecia areata. Some clones in this sample may be carry-over from other donors' samples. This chain joins TRBV4-3 and TRBJ2-7, with D uncertain. CDR3 coding DNA: TGCGCCAGCAGCCAAGGATCTATTTCGCGGCTCCGCCGCTCTAGACCTCCGCACGGCTACGAGCAGTACGTC. Protein sequence: CASSQGSISRLRRSRPPHGYEQYV.